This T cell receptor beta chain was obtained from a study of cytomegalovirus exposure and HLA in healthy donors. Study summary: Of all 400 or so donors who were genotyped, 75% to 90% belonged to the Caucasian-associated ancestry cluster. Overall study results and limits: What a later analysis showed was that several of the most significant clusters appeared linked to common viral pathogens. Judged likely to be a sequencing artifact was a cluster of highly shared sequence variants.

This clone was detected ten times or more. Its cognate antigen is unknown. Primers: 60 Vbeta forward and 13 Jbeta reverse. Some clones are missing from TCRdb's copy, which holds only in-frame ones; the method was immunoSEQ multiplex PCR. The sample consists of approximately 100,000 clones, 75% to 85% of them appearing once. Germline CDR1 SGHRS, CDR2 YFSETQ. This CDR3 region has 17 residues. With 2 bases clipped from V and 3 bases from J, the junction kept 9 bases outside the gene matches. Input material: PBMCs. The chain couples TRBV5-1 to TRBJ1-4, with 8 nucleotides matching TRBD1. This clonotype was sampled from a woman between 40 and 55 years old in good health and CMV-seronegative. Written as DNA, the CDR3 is TGCGCCAGCAGCTTTGGACAGGGCAGGGCTTCTAATGAAAAACTGTTTTTT. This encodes CASSFGQGRASNEKLFF.